This T cell receptor beta chain comes out of a study of blood T cell repertoires in COVID-19. For the study at large: Sources were T cells, B-cell-depleted T cells, or PBMCs; the material itself was cDNA or gDNA.

Methods used by the authors: Counts of nucleated cells, estimated from reference gene primer amplification, were obtained. Sequenced by immunoSEQ multiplex PCR; TCRdb stores in-frame clones only, minus some. The D gene and trimming were derived from the DNA, and the V and J assignments and clone size from that table. The profile covers approximately 260,000 clones, with about 91% appearing a single time and 1% to 1.5% taken by the ten largest. The cohort comprised adults aged about 18 to 100 years residing in approximately 22 US areas. This CDR3 region has 13 residues. V was clipped by 3 bases and J by 5 bases, with 14 bases between them. Germline V gene sequence: CDR1 DFQATT, CDR2 SNEGSKA (reference sequence).

The gene calls are TRBV20-1 and TRBJ2-7; D is possibly TRBD2 (6 bases). The material sequenced was PBMCs or T cells enriched from blood (not recorded which). The clonotype comes from a woman aged 40 to 50 with acute COVID-19. CDR3 in DNA: TGCAGTGCTAGTCCGTCGGGAGACAACGAGCAGTACTTC. The encoded protein is CSASPSGDNEQYF.